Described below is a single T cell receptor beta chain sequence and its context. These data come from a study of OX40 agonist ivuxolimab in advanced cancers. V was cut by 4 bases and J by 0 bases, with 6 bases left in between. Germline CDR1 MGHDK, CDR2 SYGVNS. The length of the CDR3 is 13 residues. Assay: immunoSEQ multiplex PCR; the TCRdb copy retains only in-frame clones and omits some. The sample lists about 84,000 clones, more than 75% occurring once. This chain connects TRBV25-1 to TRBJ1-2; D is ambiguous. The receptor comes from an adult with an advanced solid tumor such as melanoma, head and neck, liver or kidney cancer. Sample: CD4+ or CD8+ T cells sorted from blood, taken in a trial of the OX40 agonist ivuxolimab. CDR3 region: CASSVDANYGYTF. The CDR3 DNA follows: TGTGCCAGCAGTGTGGACGCTAACTATGGCTACACCTTC.